The 26 T cell receptor beta chains presented below share a single source sample, sequenced in a study of cytomegalovirus exposure and HLA in healthy donors (dated by TCRdb to 2017 to 2019). Libraries came from the immunoSEQ multiplex PCR assay. Held by TCRdb, this immuneACCESS table contains in-frame sequences only and omits some clones. Under half of the omission traces to an unresolved V gene where checked; the cause of the rest is unknown. The sample table holds approximately 120,000 clones, of which roughly 94% were seen once. The biggest ten clones account for 1% to 1.5% of the sample. Input material: PBMCs. These receptors were obtained from a woman aged 18-35 years in good health and CMV-seronegative.

The sample holds one count of this clone. This chain uses TRBV2 with TRBJ1-5, with 7 bases fitting TRBD1. This CDR3 spans 14 amino acids. Germline CDR1 and CDR2: SNHLY and FYNNEI. The J segment lost 9 bases and the V segment lost 0 bases, leaving 5 bases of the junction unmatched. For the CDR3, the DNA is TGTGCCAGCAGTGAAGCGCTACAGGGGCGGCCCCAGCATTTT. Protein sequence: CASSEALQGRPQHF. The full variable domain, with the rest looked up from reference TRBV2 and TRBJ1-5, is EPEVTQTPSHQVTQMGQEVILRCVPISNHLYFYWYRQILGQKVEFLVSFYNNEISEKSEIFDDQFSVERPDGSNFTLKIRSTKLEDSAMYFCASSEALQGRPQHFGDGTRLSIL.

A single count supports this clone. The gene calls are TRBV13 and TRBJ2-1; D is unclear. Looked up from germline, CDR1 is PRHDT and CDR2 is FYEKMQ (reference sequence). Between the trimmed V and J ends, which lost 2 bases and 7 bases, there was a span of 15 bases. CDR3 size: 15 residues. The CDR3 reads CASSLRSLGINEQFF. The CDR3 coding sequence is TGTGCCAGCAGCTTAAGATCACTTGGTATAAATGAGCAGTTCTTC.

This clone was seen a single time. This chain uses TRBV5-1 with TRBJ2-5, with 10 bases fitting TRBD1. The germline V gene encodes CDR1 SGHRS and CDR2 YFSETQ. The CDR3 runs 14 residues. V lost 3 bases and J lost 5; bases outside the gene matches: 4. The CDR3 here is CASSSGTGDETQYF. DNA of the CDR3: TGCGCCAGCAGCTCGGGGACAGGGGACGAGACCCAGTACTTC.

V gene TRBV15 combines with J gene TRBJ1-1; D is undetermined. Germline V gene sequence: CDR1 LNHNV, CDR2 YYDKDF (reference sequence). V was cut by 3 bases and J by 0 bases, with 8 bases left in between. CDR3 size: 14 residues. The CDR3, as DNA: TGTGCCACCAGCAGGGAGCGGTTGAACACTGAAGCTTTCTTT. Translated, it gives CATSRERLNTEAFF.

This chain links TRBV14 with TRBJ2-1; 9 bases agree with TRBD1. This CDR3 has 21 amino acids. The germline gives CDR1 SGHDN, CDR2 FVKESK. The ends lost 4 bases at V and 5 bases at J; junction bases unmatched: 24. DNA of the CDR3: TGTGCCAGCAGCCCCGAGGTCGGGACAGGGTATCTCCGGGGCAAGGACAATGAGCAGTTCTTC. Encoded protein: CASSPEVGTGYLRGKDNEQFF.

J is TRBJ2-2 and V is TRBV2, with TRBD1 matching over 7 bases. Germline trimming cut 5 bases from V and 8 bases from J; bases unmatched to any gene: 5. Germline-derived CDR1 and CDR2 are SNHLY and FYNNEI. This CDR3 is built from 13 residues. The CDR3 loop is CASSKPGQGELFF. The CDR3 DNA reads TGTGCCAGCAGTAAGCCGGGACAGGGGGAGCTGTTTTTT. Using reference TRBV2 and TRBJ2-2 for the parts outside the CDR3, the full variable domain is EPEVTQTPSHQVTQMGQEVILRCVPISNHLYFYWYRQILGQKVEFLVSFYNNEISEKSEIFDDQFSVERPDGSNFTLKIRSTKLEDSAMYFCASSKPGQGELFFGEGSRLTVL.

The chain recombines TRBV28 with TRBJ1-4, with D unresolved. Trimming pared 6 bases from V and 0 bases from J, leaving 11 bases between. The CDR3 runs to 15 residues. CDR1 is MDHEN and CDR2 is SYDVKM in the germline V gene. This chain's CDR3 is CASRTGYSTNEKLFF. Here the CDR3 DNA reads TGTGCCAGCAGAACGGGGTACTCAACTAATGAAAAACTGTTTTTT.

The chain employs TRBV19 and TRBJ1-2; D is unresolved. The CDR3 runs to 16 residues. Germline V CDR1 and CDR2: LNHDA, SQIVND (reference sequence). Trimming removed 6 bases from V and 0 bases from J, with 17 bases in between. DNA for the CDR3: TGTGCCAGTAGAAGACCTGGTGGGCAGACTAACTATGGCTACACCTTC. Translating gives CASRRPGGQTNYGYTF.

This clone turned up a few times. The rearrangement joins TRBV28 to TRBJ1-2; unclear D gene. Germline V gives CDR1 MDHEN, CDR2 SYDVKM. The V and J ends lost 5 bases and 2 bases respectively, with 12 bases between them. The CDR3 has 14 amino acids. The CDR3 DNA follows: TGTGCCAGCAGTCAACGACAAGGCAACTATGGCTACACCTTC. Amino acids: CASSQRQGNYGYTF.

The chain uses TRBV30 and TRBJ2-2, with D tentatively TRBD1 (5 bases). Germline V lookup: CDR1 GTSNPN, CDR2 SVGIG (reference sequence). The CDR3 totals 15 residues. V lost 1 base to trimming and J lost 5 bases, with 14 bases between them. The CDR3 protein is CAWSETVRRTGELFF. The CDR3 nucleotides read TGTGCCTGGAGTGAGACAGTACGGCGGACCGGGGAGCTGTTTTTT.

V is TRBV27 and J is TRBJ1-2, with D uncertain. The V gene's germline CDR1 is MNHEY and CDR2 SMNVEV (reference sequence). This CDR3 has 14 amino acids. V was pared by 3 bases and J by 6 bases, with 14 bases between. CDR3 residues: CASSFNTKEDGYTF. The CDR3 nucleotides read TGTGCCAGCAGTTTTAACACCAAGGAGGATGGCTACACCTTC.

The chain carries TRBV5-6 and TRBJ2-7; 9 bases agree with TRBD1. Germline assignment: CDR1 SGHDT and CDR2 YYEEEE. The CDR3 has 14 amino acids. V dropped 4 bases and J dropped 3; count of bases not matched to a gene: 5. The DNA for the CDR3 is TGTGCCAGCAGCCTGCCGGGACAGGGCTACGAGCAGTACTTC. Translation: CASSLPGQGYEQYF. The variable domain in full, completed from reference TRBV5-6 and TRBJ2-7, reads DAGVTQSPTHLIKTRGQQVTLRCSPKSGHDTVSWYQQALGQGPQFIFQYYEEEERQRGNFPDRFSGHQFPNYSSELNVNALLLGDSALYLCASSLPGQGYEQYFGPGTRLTVT.

V usage is TRBV10-3 and J usage is TRBJ2-1, with TRBD2 matching 8 bases. Trimming cost V 4 bases and J 13 bases; bases outside gene matches: 12. Germline V gene sequence: CDR1 ENHRY, CDR2 SYGVKD. This CDR3 comprises 14 residues. The CDR3 nucleotides are TGTGCCATCAGTGCGACGGGGGGGGCCGACACTCAGTTCTTC. The encoded protein is CAISATGGADTQFF.

The CDR3 DNA follows: TGTGCCAGCAGGATGGACAGCCTCTATGGCTACACCTTC. This sequence encodes CASRMDSLYGYTF. V and J are TRBV6-5 and TRBJ1-2; possibly TRBD1 for D (6 bases). Germline V gene sequence: CDR1 MNHEY, CDR2 SVGAGI. V was pared by 6 bases and J by 4 bases, with 12 bases between. The CDR3 is made up of 13 amino acids.

This clone is a singleton in its sample. The V call is TRBV19, the J call TRBJ1-5; D gene uncertain. CDR1 and CDR2 from the germline V gene are LNHDA and SQIVND (reference sequence). Trimming cost V 3 bases and J 6 bases, with 9 bases left between them. The CDR3 has 13 amino acids. CDR3 DNA: TGTGCCAGTAGTATCGGCGGGTCTCAGCCCCAGCATTTT. Encoded protein: CASSIGGSQPQHF.

The gene calls are TRBV27 and TRBJ2-5; 14 nucleotides align to TRBD2. This CDR3 comprises 13 residues. V gave up 9 bases and J gave up 4 bases; unmatched junction bases: 1. The germline V gene encodes CDR1 MNHEY and CDR2 SMNVEV (reference sequence). CDR3 in DNA: TGTGCCAGTGGACTAGCGGGGGGAGAGACCCAGTACTTC. It specifies CASGLAGGETQYF.

This clone was seen a single time. V usage is TRBV5-6 and J usage is TRBJ2-1; tentatively, D is TRBD2 (5 bases). The CDR3 has 16 amino acids. From germline, CDR1 is SGHDT and CDR2 YYEEEE. Trimming removed 0 bases from V and 8 bases from J, with 18 bases in between. The CDR3 spells CASSLGPGSNGDEQFF. In DNA form, the CDR3 reads TGTGCCAGCAGCTTGGGTCCGGGATCAAACGGGGATGAGCAGTTCTTC.

The chain has TRBV11-1 and TRBJ1-1; 7 bases are a match to TRBD1. CDR1 SGHAT and CDR2 FQDESV come from the germline V gene (reference sequence). This CDR3 has 17 residues. The V and J ends lost 5 bases and 0 bases, in that order; junction bases with no gene match: 12. The CDR3 reads CASSPWDRMGMNTEAFF. CDR3 nucleotides: TGTGCCAGCAGCCCATGGGACAGAATGGGGATGAACACTGAAGCTTTCTTT.

The chain links TRBV6-6 to TRBJ2-1; D is uncertain. CDR3 length: 13 residues. Trimming shortened V by 4 bases and J by 1 base, and 5 bases separated the two germline ends. The germline V gene encodes CDR1 MNHNY and CDR2 SVGAGI (reference sequence). The CDR3 reads CASSSGSYNEQFF. The CDR3 bases are TGTGCCAGCAGTTCCGGTTCCTACAATGAGCAGTTCTTC.

The rearrangement links TRBV6-5 to TRBJ2-1, with 8 bases fitting TRBD1. CDR3 size: 13 residues. V lost 6 bases and J lost 6; bases outside the gene matches: 4. Germline CDR1 and CDR2: MNHEY and SVGAGI. CDR3 nucleotide sequence: TGTGCCAGCAGCAGGACAGGGACCAATGAGCAGTTCTTC. Translating gives CASSRTGTNEQFF.

This chain links TRBV28 with TRBJ2-5, with D tentatively TRBD2 (6 bases). The CDR3 loop spans 14 amino acids. V dropped 3 bases and J dropped 2 bases, with 10 bases sitting between them. Germline CDR1 and CDR2: MDHEN and SYDVKM. CDR3 region: CASSFRGWQETQYF. The CDR3 DNA follows: TGTGCCAGCAGTTTCCGGGGGTGGCAAGAGACCCAGTACTTC.

This chain joins TRBV28 and TRBJ1-6; a weak D match, TRBD1 (6 bases). The length of the CDR3 is 14 residues. The germline V and J ends were trimmed by 7 bases and 7 bases, with 14 bases remaining between them. Germline loops: CDR1 MDHEN, CDR2 SYDVKM. CDR3 DNA: TGTGCCAGCATGGCAGGGGCTTTAAATTCACCCCTCCACTTT. As protein: CASMAGALNSPLHF.

The chain has TRBV5-1 and TRBJ2-5; the D gene is possibly TRBD1 (6 bases). This CDR3 is 13 amino acids long. The V and J ends lost 1 base and 3 bases respectively, with 7 bases between them. From germline, CDR1 is SGHRS and CDR2 YFSETQ. Here the CDR3 reads CASSLSGEETQYF. The CDR3 DNA reads as TGCGCCAGCAGCTTGTCAGGGGAAGAGACCCAGTACTTC.

This chain links TRBV7-9 with TRBJ2-5; TRBD2 matches 10 bases. The CDR3 totals 14 residues. Trimming took 2 bases from V and 8 from J; bases not matched to a gene: 5. Germline V gene lookup returns CDR1 SEHNR and CDR2 FQNEAQ (reference sequence). The CDR3 sequence is CASSLFASGGTQYF. The DNA for the CDR3 is TGTGCCAGCAGCTTATTTGCTAGCGGGGGAACCCAGTACTTC.

The V and J genes are TRBV9 and TRBJ2-7, with 7 nucleotides matching TRBD2. Trimming cost V 0 bases and J 6 bases; bases outside gene matches: 3. This CDR3 region has 13 residues. Germline CDR1 is SGDLS and CDR2 is YYNGEE. CDR3 in amino acids: CASSVGGGSEQYF. The CDR3 DNA is TGTGCCAGCAGCGTAGGGGGGGGAAGCGAGCAGTACTTC.

This clone was recorded at least ten times. The chain links TRBV6-1 to TRBJ2-1; 11 bases are shared with TRBD2. The CDR3 loop spans 15 amino acids. The trim removed 1 base at V and 4 bases at J, leaving 0 bases unmatched. Germline CDR1 and CDR2: MNHNS and SASEGT. The CDR3 DNA reads TGTGCCAGCAGTGAAGTAGCGGGAGGGTACAATGAGCAGTTCTTC. It is translated as CASSEVAGGYNEQFF.